This T cell receptor beta chain is drawn from a study of cytomegalovirus exposure and HLA in healthy donors. Trimming shortened V by 8 bases and J by 6 bases, and 12 bases separated the two germline ends. Looked up from germline, CDR1 is SNHLY and CDR2 is FYNNEI. This CDR3 has 12 amino acids. Findings and limits, study-wide: Near-uniform donor sequencing depth was presumed by presence/absence analyses. There were several of the most significant clusters that appeared linked to common viral pathogens in a later analysis.

The PCR contained 60 Vbeta and 13 Jbeta primers. Measured with immunoSEQ multiplex PCR; TCRdb has only the in-frame clones, and not every one. This table has 90,000 to 120,000 clones, 65% to 80% appearing once. Points on this clone: The antigen remains unidentified.

The source material was PBMCs. The chain is built from TRBV2 and TRBJ2-3, with D uncertain. This clonotype originated in a male donor in good health and CMV-seronegative. Here the CDR3 reads CASVRQDDTQYF. CDR3 coding DNA: TGTGCCAGCGTTCGACAAGACGATACGCAGTATTTT.